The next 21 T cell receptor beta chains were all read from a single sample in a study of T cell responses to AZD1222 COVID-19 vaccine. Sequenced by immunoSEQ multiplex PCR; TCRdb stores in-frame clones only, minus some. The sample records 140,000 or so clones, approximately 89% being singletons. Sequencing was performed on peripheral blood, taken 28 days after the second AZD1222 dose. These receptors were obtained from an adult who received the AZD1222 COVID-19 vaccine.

CDR3 bases: TGTGCCAGCAGCCAAGCAGGGAGGACCGGGGAGCTGTTTTTT. This codes for CASSQAGRTGELFF. The chain combines TRBV3-1 (or the pseudogene TRBV3-2) with TRBJ2-2, with D tentatively TRBD2 (6 bases). V was cut by 1 base and J by 5 bases, with 8 bases left in between. The CDR3 spans 14 residues. Germline CDR1 LGHDT, CDR2 YNNKEL (reference sequence).

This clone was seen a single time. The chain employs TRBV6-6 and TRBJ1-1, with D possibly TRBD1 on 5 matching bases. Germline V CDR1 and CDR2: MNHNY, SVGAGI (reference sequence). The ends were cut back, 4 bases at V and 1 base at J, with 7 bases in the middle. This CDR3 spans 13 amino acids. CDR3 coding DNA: TGTGCCAGCAGTTCCACAGGGAACACTGAAGCTTTCTTT. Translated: CASSSTGNTEAFF.

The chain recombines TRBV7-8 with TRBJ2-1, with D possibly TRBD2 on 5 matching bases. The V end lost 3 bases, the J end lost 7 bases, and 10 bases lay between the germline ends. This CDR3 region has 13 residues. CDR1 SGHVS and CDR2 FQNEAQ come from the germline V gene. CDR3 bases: TGTGCCAGCAGCTTCGGACGAGGGAATGAGCAGTTCTTC. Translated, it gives CASSFGRGNEQFF.

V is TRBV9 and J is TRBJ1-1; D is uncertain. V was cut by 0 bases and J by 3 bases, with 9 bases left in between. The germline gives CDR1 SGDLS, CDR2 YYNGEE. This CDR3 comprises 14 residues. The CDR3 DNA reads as TGTGCCAGCAGCGTAGAGGGTAAGGACACTGAAGCTTTCTTT. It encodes CASSVEGKDTEAFF.

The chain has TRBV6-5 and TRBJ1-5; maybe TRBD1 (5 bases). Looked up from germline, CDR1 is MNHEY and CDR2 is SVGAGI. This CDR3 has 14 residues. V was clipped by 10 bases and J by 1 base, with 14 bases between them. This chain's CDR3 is CATRGEQSNQPQHF. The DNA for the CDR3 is TGTGCCACCCGGGGGGAACAGAGCAATCAGCCCCAGCATTTT.

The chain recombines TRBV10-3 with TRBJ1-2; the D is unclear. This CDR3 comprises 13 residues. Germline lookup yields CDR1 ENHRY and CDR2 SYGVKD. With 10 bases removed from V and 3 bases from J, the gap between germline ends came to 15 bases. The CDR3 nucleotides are TGTGCCACCGCAGATTGGGAACACTATGGCTACACCTTC. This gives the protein CATADWEHYGYTF.

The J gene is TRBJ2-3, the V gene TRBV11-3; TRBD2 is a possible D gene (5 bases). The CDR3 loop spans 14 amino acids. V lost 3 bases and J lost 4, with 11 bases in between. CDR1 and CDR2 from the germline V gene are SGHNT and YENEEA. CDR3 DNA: TGTGCCAGCAGCTTTGCGGGCCCCCCAGATACGCAGTATTTT. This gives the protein CASSFAGPPDTQYF.

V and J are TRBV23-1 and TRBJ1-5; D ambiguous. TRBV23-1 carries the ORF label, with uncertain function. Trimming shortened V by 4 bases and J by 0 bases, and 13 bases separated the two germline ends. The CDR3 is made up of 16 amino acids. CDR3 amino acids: CASSPHDMVSNQPQHF. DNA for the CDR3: TGCGCCAGCAGTCCCCATGACATGGTTAGCAATCAGCCCCAGCATTTT.

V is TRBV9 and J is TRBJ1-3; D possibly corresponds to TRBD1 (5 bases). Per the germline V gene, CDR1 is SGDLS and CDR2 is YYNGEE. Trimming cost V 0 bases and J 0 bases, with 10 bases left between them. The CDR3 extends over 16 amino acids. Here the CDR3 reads CASSVGGMGSGNTIYF. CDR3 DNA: TGTGCCAGCAGCGTAGGGGGCATGGGCTCTGGAAACACCATATATTTT. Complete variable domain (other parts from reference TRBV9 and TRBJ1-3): DSGVTQTPKHLITATGQRVTLRCSPRSGDLSVYWYQQSLDQGLQFLIQYYNGEERAKGNILERFSAQQFPDLHSELNLSSLELGDSALYFCASSVGGMGSGNTIYFGEGSWLTVV.

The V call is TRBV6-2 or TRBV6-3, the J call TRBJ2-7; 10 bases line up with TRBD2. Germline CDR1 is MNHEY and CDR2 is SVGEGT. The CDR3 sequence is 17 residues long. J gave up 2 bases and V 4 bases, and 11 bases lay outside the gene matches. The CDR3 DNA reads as TGTGCCAGCAGTTCCGGGACTAGCGCGGCAAAGACCTACGAGCAGTACTTC. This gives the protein CASSSGTSAAKTYEQYF.

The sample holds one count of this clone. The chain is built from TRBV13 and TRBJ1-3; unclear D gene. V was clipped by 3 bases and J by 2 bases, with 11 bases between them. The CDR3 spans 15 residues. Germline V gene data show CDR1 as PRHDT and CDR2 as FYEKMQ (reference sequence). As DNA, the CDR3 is TGTGCCAGCAGCTTCCCGACTGAGACTGGAAACACCATATATTTT. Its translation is CASSFPTETGNTIYF.

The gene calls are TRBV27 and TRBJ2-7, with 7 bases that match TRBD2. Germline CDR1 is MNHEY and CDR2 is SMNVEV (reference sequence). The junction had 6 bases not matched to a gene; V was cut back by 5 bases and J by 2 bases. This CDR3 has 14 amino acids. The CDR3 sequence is CASSRGLGAYEQYF. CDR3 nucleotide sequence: TGTGCCAGCAGTCGAGGACTAGGAGCCTACGAGCAGTACTTC.

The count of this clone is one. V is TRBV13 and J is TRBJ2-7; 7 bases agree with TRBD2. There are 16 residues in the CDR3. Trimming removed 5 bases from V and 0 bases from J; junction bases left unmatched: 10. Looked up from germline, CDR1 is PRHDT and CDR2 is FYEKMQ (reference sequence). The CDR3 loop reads CASSPRGSGSSYEQYF. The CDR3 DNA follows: TGTGCCAGCAGCCCACGGGGTAGCGGGTCCTCCTACGAGCAGTACTTC.

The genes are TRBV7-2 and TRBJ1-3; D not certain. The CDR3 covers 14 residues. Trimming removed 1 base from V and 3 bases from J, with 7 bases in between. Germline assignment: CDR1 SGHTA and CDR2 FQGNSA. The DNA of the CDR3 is TGTGCCAGCAGCTTAGAGGCTGGTGGAAACACCATATATTTT. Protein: CASSLEAGGNTIYF.

CDR3 amino acids: CAIAGPPDTQYF. The CDR3 nucleotides are TGTGCCATCGCCGGTCCCCCCGATACGCAGTATTTT. The rearrangement joins TRBV24-1 to TRBJ2-3, with D unclear. Germline V lookup: CDR1 KGHDR, CDR2 SFDVKD. The CDR3 consists of 12 residues. The V end lost 11 bases, the J end lost 6 bases, and 14 bases lay between the germline ends.

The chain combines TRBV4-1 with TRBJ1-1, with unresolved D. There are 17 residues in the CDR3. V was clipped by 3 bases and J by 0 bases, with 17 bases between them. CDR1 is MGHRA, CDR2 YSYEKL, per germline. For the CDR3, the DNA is TGCGCCAGCAGCCAGGGTTCCCCCGGGGAGGTGAACACTGAAGCTTTCTTT. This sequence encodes CASSQGSPGEVNTEAFF.

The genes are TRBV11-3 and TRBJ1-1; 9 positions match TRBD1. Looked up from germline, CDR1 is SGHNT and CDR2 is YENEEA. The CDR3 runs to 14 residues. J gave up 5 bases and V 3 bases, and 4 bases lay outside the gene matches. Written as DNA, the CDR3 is TGTGCCAGCAGCTTGTCCGGGACAGGGACTGAAGCTTTCTTT. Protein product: CASSLSGTGTEAFF.

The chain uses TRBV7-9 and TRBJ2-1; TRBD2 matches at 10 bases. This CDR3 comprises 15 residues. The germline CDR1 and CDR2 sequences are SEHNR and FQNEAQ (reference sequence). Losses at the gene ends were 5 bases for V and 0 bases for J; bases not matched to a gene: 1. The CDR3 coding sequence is TGTGCCAGCAGCCCTAGCGGGAGCTCCTACAATGAGCAGTTCTTC. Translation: CASSPSGSSYNEQFF.

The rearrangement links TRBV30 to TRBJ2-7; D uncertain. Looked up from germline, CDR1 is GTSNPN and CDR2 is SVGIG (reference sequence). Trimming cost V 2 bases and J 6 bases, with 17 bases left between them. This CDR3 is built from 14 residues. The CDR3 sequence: CAWSREGRISEQYF. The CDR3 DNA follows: TGTGCCTGGAGTAGGGAAGGTCGAATCTCCGAGCAGTACTTC.

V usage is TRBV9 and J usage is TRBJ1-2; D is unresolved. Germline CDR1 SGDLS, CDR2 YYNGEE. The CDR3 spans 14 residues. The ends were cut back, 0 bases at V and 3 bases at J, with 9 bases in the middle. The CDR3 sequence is CASSVGDGYYGYTF. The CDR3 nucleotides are TGTGCCAGCAGCGTAGGCGACGGATACTATGGCTACACCTTC. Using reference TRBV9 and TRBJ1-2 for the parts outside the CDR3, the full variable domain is DSGVTQTPKHLITATGQRVTLRCSPRSGDLSVYWYQQSLDQGLQFLIQYYNGEERAKGNILERFSAQQFPDLHSELNLSSLELGDSALYFCASSVGDGYYGYTFGSGTRLTVV.

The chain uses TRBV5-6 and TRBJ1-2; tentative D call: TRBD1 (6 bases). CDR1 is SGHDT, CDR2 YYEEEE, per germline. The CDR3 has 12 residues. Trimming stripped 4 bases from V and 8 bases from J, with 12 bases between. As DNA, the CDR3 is TGTGCCAGCAGCGGTAACAGGGAGGGCTACACCTTC. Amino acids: CASSGNREGYTF. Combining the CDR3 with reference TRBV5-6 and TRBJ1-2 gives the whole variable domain DAGVTQSPTHLIKTRGQQVTLRCSPKSGHDTVSWYQQALGQGPQFIFQYYEEEERQRGNFPDRFSGHQFPNYSSELNVNALLLGDSALYLCASSGNREGYTFGSGTRLTVV.